A single sample gave rise to the 8 T cell receptor beta chains below, sequenced in a study of low-dose radiotherapy and immunotherapy resistance in tumors. Time point indicated: before trial treatment. TRAV- and TRBV-specific primers, spanning alpha and beta chains, primed first-strand cDNA. Both a constant-region primer and a V-primer adapter served to amplify TCRs across around 20 PCR cycles. TCRdb independently ran MiXCR on the reads; one entry per CDR3 protein. The profile shows roughly 54,000 distinct CDR3 sequences, 20% to 25% of them singletons. The sequencing here drew on PBMCs, taken before treatment. All receptors come from a male donor with prostate cancer.

The CDR3 nucleotides read TGCAGTGCTAGGAACAGGGTGGAAGGGCGAAACATTCAGTACTTC. It translates to CSARNRVEGRNIQYF. The rearrangement uses TRBV20-1 and TRBJ2-4; D may be TRBD1 (6 bases). Trimming took off 3 bases at V and 6 bases at J, with 18 bases between the two ends. The CDR3 consists of 15 residues. Per the germline V gene, CDR1 is DFQATT and CDR2 is SNEGSKA (reference sequence).

This clonotype was detected ten times or more. The V gene is TRBV6-2 or TRBV6-3, the J gene TRBJ2-2; D is undetermined. This CDR3 spans 14 amino acids. Germline CDR1 reads MNHEY; CDR2 reads SVGEGT. The germline V and J ends were trimmed by 5 bases and 4 bases, with 11 bases remaining between them. DNA of the CDR3: TGTGCCAGCAGTGAACTCAGAATCACCGGGGAGCTGTTTTTT. Its protein is CASSELRITGELFF.

This clonotype was recorded many times. The chain combines TRBV11-3 with TRBJ2-3; D gene uncertain. Trimming shortened V by 1 base and J by 7 bases, and 9 bases separated the two germline ends. The CDR3 contains 13 residues. The germline CDR1 and CDR2 sequences are SGHNT and YENEEA. The chain's CDR3 is CASSLAFQNTQYF. In DNA, the CDR3 is TGTGCCAGCAGCTTAGCGTTCCAAAATACGCAGTATTTT. Full variable domain (rest looked up from reference TRBV11-3 and TRBJ2-3): EAGVVQSPRYKIIEKKQPVAFWCNPISGHNTLYWYLQNLGQGPELLIRYENEEAVDDSQLPKDRFSAERLKGVDSTLKIQPAELGDSAVYLCASSLAFQNTQYFGPGTRLTVL.

This clonotype was seen just once. The chain employs TRBV11-2 and TRBJ2-1; D gene uncertain. The germline V gene encodes CDR1 SGHAT and CDR2 FQNNGV. The length of the CDR3 is 13 residues. V was pared by 0 bases and J by 8 bases, with 8 bases between. The CDR3 is CASSLELIDEQFF. In DNA, the CDR3 is TGTGCCAGCAGCTTAGAGTTAATCGATGAGCAGTTCTTC. The full variable domain, with the rest looked up from reference TRBV11-2 and TRBJ2-1, is EAGVAQSPRYKIIEKRQSVAFWCNPISGHATLYWYQQILGQGPKLLIQFQNNGVVDDSQLPKDRFSAERLKGVDSTLKIQPAKLEDSAVYLCASSLELIDEQFFGPGTRLTVL.

V is TRBV6-6 and J is TRBJ2-1, with 7 bases lining up with TRBD2. The CDR3 is made up of 17 amino acids. Germline trimming cut 0 bases from V and 2 bases from J; bases unmatched to any gene: 7. Germline values: CDR1 MNHNY, CDR2 SVGAGI (reference sequence). CDR3 loop: CASSYSERDLAYNEQFF. CDR3 nucleotides: TGTGCCAGCAGTTACTCGGAGCGGGATTTAGCCTACAATGAGCAGTTCTTC.

Many counts were recorded for this clonotype. V is TRBV15 and J is TRBJ2-7; D is perhaps TRBD1 (6 bases). Trimming removed 1 base at V and 1 base at J, with 8 bases between. The length of the CDR3 is 14 residues. Germline-derived CDR1 and CDR2 are LNHNV and YYDKDF (reference sequence). CDR3 nucleotides: TGTGCCACCAGCAGAGGGGACACATCCTACGAGCAGTACTTC. Protein: CATSRGDTSYEQYF.

This clonotype came up many times. The chain carries TRBV30 and TRBJ2-6; D remains unclear. The CDR3 totals 14 residues. V dropped 2 bases and J dropped 0 bases, with 5 bases sitting between them. From germline, CDR1 is GTSNPN and CDR2 SVGIG (reference sequence). The CDR3 here is CAWSRDSGANVLTF. CDR3 coding DNA: TGTGCCTGGAGTAGGGACTCTGGGGCCAACGTCCTGACTTTC. The variable domain in full, with the rest retrieved from reference TRBV30 and TRBJ2-6, is SQTIHQWPATLVQPVGSPLSLECTVEGTSNPNLYWYRQAAGRGLQLLFYSVGIGQISSEVPQNLSASRPQDRQFILSSKKLLLSDSGFYLCAWSRDSGANVLTFGAGSRLTVL.

With respect to this clonotype: A far larger clone is a single base away, which makes a read error likely. CDR3 bases: TGCGCCAGCAGTTTATTGCCCGACAGGACCTACGAGCAGTTCTTC. This sequence encodes CASSLLPDRTYEQFF. The chain is built from TRBV5-1 and TRBJ2-1, with a tentative D call TRBD1 (6 bases). The V and J ends lost 5 bases and 10 bases respectively, with 22 bases between them. Germline CDR1 reads SGHRS; CDR2 reads YFSETQ. The CDR3 consists of 15 residues.